The 22 T cell receptor beta chains in this list originate from one sample, sequenced in a study of CD8 T cells in Susac syndrome. RNA in amounts of roughly 0.45 to 1 ug was reverse transcribed with random hexamers. TCRdb recomputed calls from the immunoSEQ multiplex PCR reads with MiXCR, one row per CDR3 protein. The data show around 140,000 distinct CDR3 sequences, roughly 96% seen once. Source material: CD4+ T cells from PBMCs. The receptors shown here come from a human donor with multiple sclerosis.

The chain couples TRBV4-3 to TRBJ2-3; a possible D gene is TRBD2 (5 bases). Per germline, CDR1 LGHNA and CDR2 YSLEER. V lost 0 bases and J 2 bases, leaving 18 bases between the germline ends. This CDR3 has 18 residues. The CDR3 nucleotides are TGCGCCAGCAGCCAAGAGAGGTCCCTCCGGGAAGTCACAGATACGCAGTATTTT. Its protein is CASSQERSLREVTDTQYF.

The rearrangement links TRBV9 to TRBJ2-1; 11 bases fit TRBD2. This CDR3 is 16 amino acids long. Per germline, CDR1 SGDLS and CDR2 YYNGEE. Trimming cost V 0 bases and J 8 bases; bases outside gene matches: 7. The CDR3 protein is CASSVDILAGVHEQFF. DNA of the CDR3: TGTGCCAGCAGCGTAGACATACTAGCGGGAGTCCATGAGCAGTTCTTC.

The chain combines TRBV12-3 or TRBV12-4 with TRBJ2-3; D possibly corresponds to TRBD1 (8 bases). The CDR3 length is 16 residues. V was clipped by 6 bases and J by 5 bases, with 21 bases between them. CDR3 loop: CASSPGSGGGGDTQYF. DNA of the CDR3: TGTGCCAGCAGCCCCGGTTCAGGGGGCGGGGGAGATACGCAGTATTTT.

The chain couples TRBV5-3 to TRBJ1-2, with unresolved D. TRBV5-3 is reported as an ORF; its role is uncertain. Trimming removed 3 bases at V and 2 bases at J, with 14 bases between. The CDR3 has 15 amino acids. In nucleotides, the CDR3 is TGTGCCAGAAGCTCAACAGAGATACGGAACTATGGCTACACCTTC. It translates to CARSSTEIRNYGYTF.

The J gene is TRBJ1-2, the V gene TRBV18, with 8 bases identical to TRBD1. CDR1 is KGHSH and CDR2 is LQKENI in the germline V gene. This CDR3 is 15 amino acids long. After removal of 3 bases from V and 8 bases from J, the junction contained 11 bases not matched to a gene. The CDR3 DNA is TGTGCCAGCTCACCCCGGGACAGGATGACGGGGGGCTACACCTTC. Amino acid sequence: CASSPRDRMTGGYTF.

This chain joins TRBV5-4 and TRBJ2-1, with 9 positions matching TRBD2. The length of the CDR3 is 16 residues. Per germline, CDR1 SGHNT and CDR2 YYREEE (reference sequence). J was trimmed by 4 bases and V by 0 bases; bases with no gene match: 5. The CDR3 here is CASSLASGATYNEQFF. As DNA, the CDR3 is TGTGCCAGCAGCTTGGCTAGCGGGGCCACTTACAATGAGCAGTTCTTC. The whole variable domain, filled in from reference TRBV5-4 and TRBJ2-1, reads ETGVTQSPTHLIKTRGQQVTLRCSSQSGHNTVSWYQQALGQGPQFIFQYYREEENGRGNFPPRFSGLQFPNYSSELNVNALELDDSALYLCASSLASGATYNEQFFGPGTRLTVL.

The chain uses TRBV18 and TRBJ1-2; D perhaps matches TRBD1 (5 bases). The CDR3 loop spans 16 amino acids. Trimming cost V 3 bases and J 5 bases, with 19 bases left between them. CDR1 KGHSH and CDR2 LQKENI come from the germline V gene. The CDR3 bases are TGTGCCAGCTCACCGGAGTTTGGGACCTCTCCTTATGGCTACACCTTC. Its translation: CASSPEFGTSPYGYTF.

The rearrangement links TRBV18 to TRBJ1-2; a weak D match, TRBD1 (5 bases). CDR1 is KGHSH and CDR2 is LQKENI in the germline V gene. The CDR3 totals 13 residues. Trimming removed 2 bases at V and 4 bases at J, with 8 bases between. CDR3 region: CASSPGAGYGYTF. The CDR3, as DNA: TGTGCCAGCTCACCAGGGGCGGGCTATGGCTACACCTTC.

This rearrangement joins TRBV5-4 to TRBJ1-6, with a tentative D call TRBD1 (6 bases). Germline CDR1 reads SGHNT; CDR2 reads YYREEE (reference sequence). The CDR3 sequence is 15 residues long. The V gene lost 4 bases and the J gene lost 7 bases, with 15 bases spanning the gap. The CDR3 DNA sequence: TGTGCCAGCAGCCCCTGGACGGGACAAAATTCACCCCTCCACTTT. This encodes CASSPWTGQNSPLHF.

This clonotype was seen a single time. This sequence joins TRBV7-8 and TRBJ2-5; 7 positions agree with TRBD1. Germline V gene lookup returns CDR1 SGHVS and CDR2 FQNEAQ. The CDR3 is made up of 13 amino acids. Germline trimming cut 5 bases from V and 4 bases from J; bases unmatched to any gene: 4. CDR3 DNA: TGTGCCAGCAGCGCCTACAGGGGAGAGACCCAGTACTTC. Residues: CASSAYRGETQYF.

This clonotype was found once. This chain uses TRBV4-1 with TRBJ2-5, with 14 bases that match TRBD2. Germline V gene lookup returns CDR1 MGHRA and CDR2 YSYEKL. The length of the CDR3 is 15 residues. After removal of 2 bases from V and 11 bases from J, the junction contained 7 bases not matched to a gene. This chain's CDR3 is CASSQTGTSGGSQYF. The CDR3 DNA reads TGCGCCAGCAGCCAAACCGGGACTAGCGGGGGTTCGCAGTACTTC.

J is TRBJ2-7 and V is TRBV23-1; maybe TRBD2 (6 bases). TRBV23-1 carries the ORF label, with uncertain function. V was trimmed by 2 bases and J by 2 bases, leaving 13 bases between them. CDR3 length equals 15 residues. The CDR3 DNA follows: TGCGCCAGCAGTCAAGAGTTCGGGGGAACCTACGAGCAGTACTTC. Protein product: CASSQEFGGTYEQYF.

The J gene is TRBJ1-5, the V gene TRBV12-3 or TRBV12-4; D may be TRBD1 (5 bases). This CDR3 contains 12 residues. V lost 6 bases to trimming and J lost 5 bases, with 8 bases between them. The CDR3 nucleotides are TGTGCCAGCAGGGGGGGGGATCAGCCCCAGCATTTT. This codes for CASRGGDQPQHF.

The CDR3 sequence: CASSPPQGPAFF. CDR3 nucleotides: TGTGCCAGCAGCCCACCCCAGGGTCCAGCTTTCTTT. The V call is TRBV28, the J call TRBJ1-1, with D possibly being TRBD1 (5 bases). Germline CDR1 MDHEN, CDR2 SYDVKM. V lost 6 bases and J 10 bases, leaving 15 bases between the germline ends. The CDR3 spans 12 residues.

This clonotype has only one observation. Germline is not matched at one junction end, which may reflect a read error. The chain employs TRBV28 and TRBJ2-7; perhaps TRBD1 as D (6 bases). The CDR3 is made up of 15 amino acids. CDR1 is MDHEN and CDR2 is SYDVKM in the germline V gene. The CDR3 bases are TGTGCCACCAGTCCCTCCGGGACACCCAGGTACGAGCAGTACTTC. Amino acids: CATSPSGTPRYEQYF.

The count of this clonotype is one. V is TRBV29-1 and J is TRBJ2-7, with 7 bases that match TRBD1. This CDR3 comprises 14 residues. Germline CDR1 is SQVTM and CDR2 is ANQGSEA. Trimming at V came to 6 bases and at J to 7 bases, leaving 15 bases not matched to a gene. CDR3 DNA sequence: TGCAGCGTCCGGACAGGCCCCATCCCGGGGGAGCAGTACTTC. Translated, it gives CSVRTGPIPGEQYF.

CDR3: CASSLGGQQPQHF. CDR3 nucleotide sequence: TGTGCCAGCAGTTTGGGGGGGCAACAGCCCCAGCATTTT. This rearrangement joins TRBV12-3 or TRBV12-4 to TRBJ1-5; tentative D call: TRBD1 (6 bases). The CDR3 consists of 13 residues. V was shortened by 3 bases and J by 7 bases, with 10 bases between the two germline ends.

The chain links TRBV18 to TRBJ2-3, with no clear D. V gave up 5 bases and J gave up 2 bases, with 5 bases separating them. This CDR3 region has 12 residues. Germline V gene sequence: CDR1 KGHSH, CDR2 LQKENI. The CDR3 sequence is CASSILTDTQYF. The CDR3 bases are TGTGCCAGCTCAATCCTCACAGATACGCAGTATTTT.

This chain connects TRBV23-1 to TRBJ2-7, with 7 bases aligning to TRBD1. Being an ORF, TRBV23-1 has a function that is uncertain. The CDR3 covers 12 residues. CDR3 in DNA: TGCCTTTCTAAGGGGGCGACCTACGAGCAGTACTTC. This encodes CLSKGATYEQYF.

This clonotype occurred a few times. The J gene is TRBJ1-5, the V gene TRBV12-3 or TRBV12-4; 8 bases match TRBD1. The CDR3 totals 16 residues. V trimming: 6 bases; J trimming: 0 bases; junction bases outside the gene matches: 7. The CDR3 here is CASSSRTGNSNQPQHF. CDR3 in DNA: TGTGCCAGCAGCTCCCGGACAGGGAATAGCAATCAGCCCCAGCATTTT.

The rearrangement links TRBV7-9 to TRBJ1-2, with 9 bases identical to TRBD1. The CDR3 loop spans 14 amino acids. J was trimmed by 4 bases and V by 5 bases; bases with no gene match: 5. From germline, CDR1 is SEHNR and CDR2 FQNEAQ (reference sequence). DNA for the CDR3: TGTGCCAGCAGCCGAGGGACAGGGACCTATGGCTACACCTTC. This codes for CASSRGTGTYGYTF.

The chain combines TRBV9 with TRBJ2-5; 9 positions match TRBD2. This CDR3 has 14 amino acids. Germline V gene sequence: CDR1 SGDLS, CDR2 YYNGEE. The trim removed 4 bases at V and 5 bases at J, leaving 6 bases unmatched. The CDR3 here is CASSSGTSRETQYF. In nucleotides, the CDR3 is TGTGCCAGCAGCTCTGGGACTAGCAGGGAGACCCAGTACTTC.